The clone carrying this T cell receptor (beta chain) was counted ten times or more. Its antigen is unidentified. PBMCs were collected from a roughly 9.7 ml volume of fresh peripheral blood. This entry is derived from a study of T cells in Graves' hyperthyroidism and ophthalmopathy. Overall study results and limits: Blood also showed most of the thyroid clonotypes that were expanded above 0.001. Model output signaled ophthalmopathy a median 6.5 months ahead of onset.

Amplified regions were TCR beta CDR3 sequences from RNA transcripts. During a first-round RT-PCR of the TCR CDR3, the HTBI primer set was used. TCRdb reprocessed the multiplex PCR reads with MiXCR, giving one entry per CDR3 protein. The sample carries approximately 610,000 distinct CDR3 sequences, roughly 15% recorded once. Germline CDR1 is MNHEY and CDR2 is SVGAGI. The CDR3 consists of 14 residues. V was pared by 5 bases and J by 3 bases, with 5 bases of the junction left unmatched. V and J are TRBV6-5 and TRBJ2-7, with TRBD1 matching 9 bases. The material sequenced was blood. The sequence was obtained from a middle-aged woman with Graves' ophthalmopathy. The CDR3 DNA reads as TGTGCCAGCAGTCGACAGGGGGAGAACTACGAGCAGTACTTC. The encoded protein is CASSRQGENYEQYF.